This T cell receptor beta chain is from a study of identical twins. Study results and limitations: Twins shared out-of-frame alpha sequences with excess low generation probability. Conclusions rested on cross-sectional statistics rather than following the same donors. Zero-insertion analyses might be partly confounded by invariant T cells like MAIT and iNKT.

TCRdb reprocessed the 5' RACE reads via MiXCR and lists one record per CDR3 protein. This table has about 480,000 distinct CDR3 sequences, about 14% appearing once. With respect to this clonotype: Its antigen is undetermined.

Germline lookup yields CDR1 LNHNV and CDR2 YYDKDF (reference sequence). The CDR3 runs 16 residues. Germline trimming cut 3 bases from V and 3 bases from J; bases unmatched to any gene: 5. In addition, the sample was reused for a study of yellow fever vaccine responses in identical twins.

This receptor was identified in a woman aged 18-35 years in good health. The material sequenced was CD4+ T cells sorted from blood. J is TRBJ2-7 and V is TRBV15; 13 bases fit TRBD2. The CDR3 loop reads CATSSGRTSGSYEQYF. The CDR3 coding sequence is TGTGCCACCAGCAGCGGGCGGACTAGCGGGAGCTACGAGCAGTACTTC.